These 6 T cell receptor beta chains were sequenced from one sample in a study of shared clonotypes between healthy human individuals. Clones were sequenced by immunoSEQ multiplex PCR, and TCRdb holds only the in-frame ones, with some missing. The table records 2 million or so clones, 85% to 95% of them present only once. Sequencing was performed on naive CD4+ T cells sorted from blood. Subset in this sample: CD45RA+ positively selected. The source is a man in his late teens or twenties in good health.

This chain connects TRBV27 to TRBJ2-3, with 8 bases that match TRBD2. Looked up from germline, CDR1 is MNHEY and CDR2 is SMNVEV (reference sequence). The ends lost 8 bases at V and 3 bases at J; junction bases unmatched: 7. The CDR3 contains 14 residues. The CDR3 nucleotides read TGTGCCAGCGGGAGCGGGGGAACGACAGATACGCAGTATTTT. Encoded protein: CASGSGGTTDTQYF.

This clone was recorded once. Sequence at one end of the junction differs from germline and may be a read error. The same CDR3 is also encoded by other DNA sequences in this sample. The rearrangement joins TRBV30 to TRBJ2-2; D tentatively fits TRBD1 or TRBD2 (5 bases each). Germline CDR1 reads GTSNPN; CDR2 reads SVGIG (reference sequence). The CDR3 has 14 amino acids. This chain's CDR3 is CAWKAGLGTGELFF. In DNA, the CDR3 is TGTGCCTGGAAAGCAGGGCTGGGCACCGGGGAACTGTTTTTT.

The chain couples TRBV28 to TRBJ2-3; 12 positions agree with TRBD2. Looked up from germline, CDR1 is MDHEN and CDR2 is SYDVKM. This CDR3 is built from 15 residues. The V segment lost 7 bases and the J segment 2 bases; nucleotides outside the gene matches: 4. The CDR3 nucleotides read TGTGCCAGCAAAACTAGCGGGGGGACCACAGATACGCAGTATTTT. It translates to CASKTSGGTTDTQYF.

The CDR3 sequence: CASSRGQGEAYEQYF. DNA for the CDR3: TGTGCCAGCAGCCGCGGACAGGGGGAGGCCTACGAGCAGTACTTC. V and J are TRBV7-9 and TRBJ2-7, with 10 bases that match TRBD1. Germline CDR1 and CDR2: SEHNR and FQNEAQ (reference sequence). V shed 5 bases and J 2 bases; nucleotides not matched to a gene: 6. The CDR3 runs 15 residues.

This rearrangement joins TRBV5-1 to TRBJ2-5; D unclear. The CDR3 totals 15 residues. CDR1 is SGHRS and CDR2 is YFSETQ in the germline V gene. Trimming took 4 bases from V and 5 from J, leaving 18 bases between them. CDR3 sequence reads: CASSPISPRSETQYF. Here the CDR3 DNA reads TGCGCCAGCAGCCCGATAAGCCCGAGGAGCGAGACCCAGTACTTC.

V usage is TRBV27 and J usage is TRBJ2-7; 10 bases align to TRBD1. V gave up 7 bases and J gave up 6 bases; unmatched junction bases: 9. The CDR3 is made up of 14 amino acids. CDR1 MNHEY and CDR2 SMNVEV come from the germline V gene (reference sequence). The CDR3 loop reads CASTRGTGVGEQYF. The CDR3 nucleotides are TGTGCCAGCACCCGAGGGACAGGGGTGGGCGAGCAGTACTTC.